This TCR beta chain was documented in a study of OX40 agonist ivuxolimab in advanced cancers. Concerning the study at large: Ivuxolimab was a fully human IgG2 agonistic monoclonal antibody targeting the costimulatory receptor OX40 (CD134). Intravenous ivuxolimab was administered to patients every 2 weeks at six dose levels: 0.01, 0.1, 0.3, 1.5, 3 and 10 mg/kg. Among the roughly 52 dose-escalation patients, around 19 had hepatocellular carcinoma, approximately 15 melanoma, 9 renal cell carcinoma and 9 head and neck cancer. The dose-escalation cohort was roughly 83% male with a mean age of around 62 years, ranging from roughly 23 to 80. Patients were allowed to have had prior anti-PD-1, anti-PD-L1 or anti-CTLA-4 therapy, and around two fifths of the dose-escalation patients had been treated with checkpoint inhibitors. Partial responses occurred in three dose-escalation patients, of whom one had hepatocellular carcinoma and two had cutaneous melanoma. Peripheral TCRbeta sequencing was intended to test whether TCR sequence diversity was altered and clonal T-cell expansion was caused by ivuxolimab. The paper covers the monotherapy dose-escalation part of the phase I ivuxolimab trial, which included N of about 51 patients.

From its cysteine to its phenylalanine, the CDR3 spans 15 amino acids. Only the CDR3 part of the read is kept: 45 bases, read in frame from the first base. V is pared back by 1 base and J by 6 bases, with 13 bases lying between the germline termini. CDR1 and CDR2, looked up from the germline V gene, are SGHVS and FQNEAQ. Patients with autoimmune disease history or receiving systemic immunosuppression were excluded from the trial. Peripheral blood for TCR sequencing was collected from all dose cohorts at baseline, on cycle 4 day 1, and on cycle 7 day 1. The samples were taken from a phase I, first-in-human, multicenter, open-label dose-escalation trial of ivuxolimab. Adults with locally advanced or metastatic head and neck squamous cell, hepatocellular, melanoma or renal cell carcinoma were enrolled in the trial. Before TCR sequencing, CD4+ and CD8+ T cells were separately sorted from peripheral blood.

As to this clone: Its antigen is not yet known. Within one base of it there is no much larger clone, and no base qualities were kept.

Genomic DNA was isolated from the sorted cells so that the TCRbeta CDR3 region could be sequenced. The immunoSEQ Assay was used to sequence the TCRbeta CDR3 regions. Not all clones reach the TCRdb copy of this immuneACCESS table, which keeps in-frame sequences only. Checked studies attribute under half of the gap to unresolved V genes and leave the rest unexplained. In this sample the table shows 55,000 to 70,000 clones, more than 75% of which occur a single time. 4.7% of the sample is held by the ten biggest clonotypes. General conclusions and limits of the study: After ivuxolimab, CD8+ T cells had more expanded clones than CD4+ T cells on average. Partial responders in the 0.1-3.0 mg/kg groups had among the lowest normalized peripheral clonal expansion, especially among CD8+ T cells. Antigen specificity was not determined for the clonally expanded peripheral T cells. Low levels of normalized T-cell clonal expansion were also seen in some nonresponding patients. At doses of 0.1 to 3.0 mg/kg, clonal expansion of both CD4+ and CD8+ blood T cells was observed from baseline to week 6.

The sequencing here drew on CD4+ or CD8+ T cells sorted from blood, taken in a trial of the OX40 agonist ivuxolimab. The sequence links TRBV7-8 to TRBJ2-4; TRBD2 is a weak D gene call, 6 bases matching. The receptor comes from an adult with an advanced solid tumor such as melanoma, head and neck, liver or kidney cancer. DNA sequence: TGTGCCAGCAGCTTAGTCTCAGGGAGGTCAAACATTCAGTACTTC. It is translated as CASSLVSGRSNIQYF.